The source of this T cell receptor (beta chain) is a study of Ad26.COV2.S vaccination and SARS-CoV-2 variants. This clone was counted a few times. No antigen is known for it. Using immunoSEQ multiplex PCR, the repertoire was profiled, and TCRdb retains in-frame clones only, with some absent. The sample holds approximately 400,000 clones; about 90% are singletons and the top ten take 3.9%. Between the trimmed V and J ends, which lost 7 bases and 2 bases, there was a span of 9 bases. Looked up from germline, CDR1 is SGHVT and CDR2 is SQSDAQ. The CDR3 consists of 13 residues. Whole-study results and caveats: Across vaccine and placebo recipients, the breadth of non-spike TCRs was similar. A substantial breadth of spike-specific CD8+ and CD4+ T cell responses after vaccination has been reported. Vaccinees displayed broader spike-specific TCR repertoires than placebo recipients.

This TCR derives from a human donor who had recovered from COVID-19. Sample: peripheral blood, taken after recovery from COVID-19. V is TRBV7-4 and J is TRBJ1-5; D ambiguous. The CDR3 here is CASINSCNQPQHF. CDR3 DNA sequence: TGTGCCAGCATCAATTCTTGCAATCAGCCCCAGCATTTT.